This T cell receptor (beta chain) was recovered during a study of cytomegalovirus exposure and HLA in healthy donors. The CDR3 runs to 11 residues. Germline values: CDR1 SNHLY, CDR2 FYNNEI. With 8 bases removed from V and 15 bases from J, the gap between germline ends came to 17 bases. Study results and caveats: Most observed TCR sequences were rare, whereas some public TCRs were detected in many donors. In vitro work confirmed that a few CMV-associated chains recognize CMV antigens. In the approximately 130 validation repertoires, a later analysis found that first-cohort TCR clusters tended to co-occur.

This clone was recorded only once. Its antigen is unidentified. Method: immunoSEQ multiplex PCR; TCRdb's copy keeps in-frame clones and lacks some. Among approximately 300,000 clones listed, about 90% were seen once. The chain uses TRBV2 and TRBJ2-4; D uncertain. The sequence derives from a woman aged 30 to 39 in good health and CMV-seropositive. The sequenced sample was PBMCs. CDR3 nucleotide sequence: TGTGCCAGCGGCCCCCAACGGTGGAGGTACTTC. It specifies CASGPQRWRYF.